What follows is one T cell receptor (beta chain) and its context. This sample was taken from a study of blood T cell repertoires in COVID-19. Germline CDR1 reads SGHTA; CDR2 reads FQGNSA. The CDR3 has 16 amino acids. V dropped 0 bases and J dropped 8 bases, with 18 bases sitting between them. Individuals drawn from about two dozen US areas were roughly 18 to 89 years old. Assay used: immunoSEQ multiplex PCR; TCRdb lists only in-frame clones, some missing. The sample consists of roughly 180,000 clones, roughly four fifths of them appearing once. This TCR was recovered from a man aged 35 to 55 who had recovered from COVID-19. The sample comprised PBMCs or T cells enriched from blood (not recorded which). The chain carries TRBV7-2 and TRBJ2-3; possible D gene TRBD1, 6 bases. CDR3 sequence: CASSLAIGTTQGTQYF. The CDR3 DNA follows: TGTGCCAGCAGCTTAGCGATAGGGACAACCCAGGGTACGCAGTATTTT.